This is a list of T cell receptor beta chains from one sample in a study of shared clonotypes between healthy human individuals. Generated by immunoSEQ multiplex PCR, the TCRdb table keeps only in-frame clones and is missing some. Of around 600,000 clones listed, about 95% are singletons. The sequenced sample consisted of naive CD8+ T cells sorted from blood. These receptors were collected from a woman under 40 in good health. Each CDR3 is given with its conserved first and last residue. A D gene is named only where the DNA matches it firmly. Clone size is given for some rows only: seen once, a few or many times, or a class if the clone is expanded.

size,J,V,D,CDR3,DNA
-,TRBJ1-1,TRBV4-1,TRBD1,CASSQGRGEAFF,TGCGCCAGCAGCCAAGGCAGGGGGGAAGCTTTCTTT
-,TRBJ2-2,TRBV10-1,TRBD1,CASSVDRGGTGELFF,TGCGCCAGCAGTGTGGACAGGGGAGGCACCGGGGAGCTGTTTTTT
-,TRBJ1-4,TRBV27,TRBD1,CASSFRQGWEKLFF,TGTGCCAGCAGTTTTAGACAGGGTTGGGAAAAACTGTTTTTT
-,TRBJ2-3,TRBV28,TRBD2,CASSLNSGSRTDTQYF,TGTGCCAGCAGTCTCAATAGCGGGAGCCGCACAGATACGCAGTATTTT
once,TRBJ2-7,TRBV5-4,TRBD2,CASSLKLAGVLEQYF,TGTGCCAGCAGCTTGAAACTAGCGGGAGTTCTGGAGCAGTACTTC
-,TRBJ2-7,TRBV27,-,CASCAADNYEQYF,TGTGCCAGTTGCGCGGCGGACAACTACGAGCAGTACTTC
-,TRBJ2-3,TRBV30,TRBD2,CAWRTPWLAVGDTQYF,TGTGCCTGGAGGACCCCCTGGCTAGCGGTCGGAGATACGCAGTATTTT
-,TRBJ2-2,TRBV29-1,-,CSVEADGLTGELFF,TGCAGCGTTGAAGCCGACGGACTGACCGGGGAGCTGTTTTTT
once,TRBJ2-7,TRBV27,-,CASSSGAVEQYF,TGTGCCAGCAGTTCGGGGGCCGTCGAGCAGTACTTC
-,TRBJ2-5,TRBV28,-,CASSSGVSETQYF,TGTGCCAGCAGTTCAGGGGTTTCCGAGACCCAGTACTTC
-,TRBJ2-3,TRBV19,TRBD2,CASSMLRGADTQYF,TGTGCCAGTAGTATGCTTCGGGGGGCAGATACGCAGTATTTT
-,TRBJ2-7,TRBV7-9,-,CASSLVVSSYEQYF,TGTGCCAGCAGCTTAGTGGTTAGCTCCTACGAGCAGTACTTC
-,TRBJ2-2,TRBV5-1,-,CASSFSDPTTGELFF,TGCGCCAGCAGCTTCTCCGACCCAACCACCGGGGAGCTGTTTTTT
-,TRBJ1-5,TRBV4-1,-,CASSQDWDTDQPQHF,TGCGCCAGCAGCCAGGATTGGGACACCGATCAGCCCCAGCATTTT
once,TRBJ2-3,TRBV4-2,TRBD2,CASSQGTAGGTDTQYF,TGTGCCAGCAGCCAAGGTACGGCGGGGGGCACAGATACGCAGTATTTT
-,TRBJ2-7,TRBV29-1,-,CSVEDRKERDSEQYF,TGCAGCGTTGAAGATCGTAAGGAGCGAGACTCCGAGCAGTACTTC
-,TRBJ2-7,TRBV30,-,CAWSSGASYEQYF,TGTGCCTGGAGCTCAGGGGCGTCCTACGAGCAGTACTTC
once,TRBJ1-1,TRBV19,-,CASSIDRFIRVTRLDTEAFF,TGTGCCAGTAGTATAGATAGGTTCATTCGGGTCACCCGGTTGGACACTGAAGCTTTCTTT
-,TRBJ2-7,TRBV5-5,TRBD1,CASSLPGTGLDEQYF,TGTGCCAGCAGCTTGCCAGGGACAGGGCTGGACGAGCAGTACTTC
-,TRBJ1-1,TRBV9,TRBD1,CASSVGQGVEAFF,TGTGCCAGCAGCGTGGGACAGGGGGTCGAAGCTTTCTTT
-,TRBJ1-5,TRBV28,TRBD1,CASSLGTGNQPQHF,TGTGCCAGCAGTCTCGGGACAGGCAATCAGCCCCAGCATTTT
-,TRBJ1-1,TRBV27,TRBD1,CASKTGGKTEAFF,TGTGCCAGCAAAACAGGGGGTAAAACTGAAGCTTTCTTT
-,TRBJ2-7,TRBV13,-,CASSLEAQGVEQYF,TGTGCCAGCAGCTTAGAAGCCCAGGGTGTCGAGCAGTACTTC
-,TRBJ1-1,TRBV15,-,CATSRDPATEAFF,TGTGCCACCAGCAGAGATCCCGCTACTGAAGCTTTCTTT
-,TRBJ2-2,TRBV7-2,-,CASSLGDYRTGELFF,TGTGCCAGCAGCTTAGGTGACTATCGTACCGGGGAGCTGTTTTTT
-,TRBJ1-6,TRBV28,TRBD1,CASSLTPGTVYNSPLHF,TGTGCCAGCAGTTTAACCCCCGGGACAGTCTATAATTCACCCCTCCACTTT
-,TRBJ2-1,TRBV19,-,CASSKGTRSYNEQFF,TGTGCCAGTAGTAAAGGGACTCGCTCCTACAATGAGCAGTTCTTC
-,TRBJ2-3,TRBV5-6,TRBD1,CASTGGVTDTQYF,TGTGCCAGTACAGGGGGCGTTACAGATACGCAGTATTTT
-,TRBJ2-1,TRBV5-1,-,CASSLDGRVFYNEQFF,TGCGCCAGCAGCTTGGACGGCAGGGTATTTTACAATGAGCAGTTCTTC
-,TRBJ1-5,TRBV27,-,CASSLKGSQPQHF,TGTGCCAGCAGTTTGAAGGGGTCCCAGCCCCAGCATTTT
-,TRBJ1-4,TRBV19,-,CASRPRAESNEKLFF,TGTGCCAGTAGACCGAGGGCGGAGAGTAATGAAAAACTGTTTTTT
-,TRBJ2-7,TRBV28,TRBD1,CASSWTGLDEQYF,TGTGCCAGCAGTTGGACAGGGCTGGACGAGCAGTACTTC
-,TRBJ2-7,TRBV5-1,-,CASSSGGPAAGPSYEQYF,TGCGCCAGCAGCTCGGGTGGGCCAGCGGCAGGCCCCTCCTACGAGCAGTACTTC
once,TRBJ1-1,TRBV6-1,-,CASSEALQWGARTEAFF,TGTGCCAGCAGTGAAGCGCTTCAATGGGGGGCAAGGACTGAAGCTTTCTTT